Below, 23 T cell receptor beta chains from the same sample are listed, as sequenced in a study of shared clonotypes between healthy human individuals. This table comes from immunoSEQ multiplex PCR, and its TCRdb copy is limited to in-frame clones, with some not included. The sample records about 730,000 clones, approximately 77% being singletons. The specimen sequenced was memory CD4+ T cells sorted from blood. Regarding subset: CD45RA-negative fraction. The receptors shown here come from a woman younger than 45 in good health.

This clone appeared once. The gene calls are TRBV5-1 and TRBJ1-1, with TRBD1 as a possible D gene (5 bases). The CDR3 length is 13 residues. Per the germline V gene, CDR1 is SGHRS and CDR2 is YFSETQ. Trimming stripped 4 bases from V and 1 base from J, with 8 bases between. The CDR3 reads CASSGGRNTEAFF. CDR3 coding DNA: TGCGCCAGCAGCGGGGGAAGGAACACTGAAGCTTTCTTT. Supplemented by reference TRBV5-1 and TRBJ1-1, the full variable domain reads KAGVTQTPRYLIKTRGQQVTLSCSPISGHRSVSWYQQTPGQGLQFLFEYFSETQRNKGNFPGRFSGRQFSNSRSEMNVSTLELGDSALYLCASSGGRNTEAFFGQGTRLTVV.

This clone was seen a handful of times. The chain has TRBV5-1 and TRBJ2-7; 11 bases map to TRBD1. The V and J ends lost 5 bases and 0 bases, in that order; junction bases with no gene match: 7. The length of the CDR3 is 16 residues. Germline assignment: CDR1 SGHRS and CDR2 YFSETQ. The CDR3 DNA sequence: TGCGCCAGCAGTCCACCCGGGACAGGGGGCTCCTACGAGCAGTACTTC. Its protein is CASSPPGTGGSYEQYF.

This chain connects TRBV14 to TRBJ2-4, with TRBD1 as a possible D gene (6 bases). V was shortened by 5 bases and J by 4 bases, with 12 bases between the two germline ends. This CDR3 is 14 amino acids long. Germline V gene data show CDR1 as SGHDN and CDR2 as FVKESK. CDR3 amino acids: CASSRGHPKNIQYF. The DNA of the CDR3 is TGTGCCAGCAGCAGGGGACACCCAAAAAACATTCAGTACTTC.

The genes are TRBV5-6 and TRBJ2-1; D call uncertain. This CDR3 region has 11 residues. V was pared by 1 base and J by 8 bases, with 4 bases between. Germline V gene sequence: CDR1 SGHDT, CDR2 YYEEEE. In DNA, the CDR3 is TGTGCCAGCAGCTTGTACCATGAGCAGTTCTTC. The encoded protein is CASSLYHEQFF.

V gene TRBV30 combines with J gene TRBJ2-1; 7 bases fit TRBD1. This CDR3 region has 13 residues. CDR1 is GTSNPN, CDR2 SVGIG, per germline (reference sequence). Trimming took 3 bases from V and 7 from J; bases not matched to a gene: 6. The CDR3 region is CAWSTGVFNEQFF. As DNA, the CDR3 is TGTGCCTGGAGCACAGGGGTTTTTAATGAGCAGTTCTTC.

The chain joins TRBV27 to TRBJ2-7; D is perhaps TRBD1 (6 bases). Germline CDR1 MNHEY, CDR2 SMNVEV (reference sequence). The V and J ends lost 6 bases and 0 bases respectively, with 9 bases between them. This CDR3 comprises 13 residues. The CDR3 DNA follows: TGTGCCAGCAGAAGGGGGTTCTCCTACGAGCAGTACTTC. It is translated as CASRRGFSYEQYF.

J is TRBJ2-7 and V is TRBV2, with D possibly being TRBD1 (6 bases). V lost 7 bases and J lost 5, with 15 bases in between. Germline V lookup: CDR1 SNHLY, CDR2 FYNNEI. The CDR3 totals 13 residues. The CDR3 is CASTYGQYNEQYF. CDR3 DNA: TGTGCCAGCACCTACGGACAGTACAACGAGCAGTACTTC.

The rearrangement links TRBV6-5 to TRBJ2-2, with a tentative D call TRBD1 (5 bases). The V and J ends lost 8 bases and 4 bases respectively, with 17 bases between them. Germline V CDR1 and CDR2: MNHEY, SVGAGI. The CDR3 length is 15 residues. CDR3 DNA sequence: TGTGCCAGCGCCAAGCAGGGCCGGATCACCGGGGAGCTGTTTTTT. Translation gives CASAKQGRITGELFF.

This rearrangement joins TRBV28 to TRBJ1-2; 9 bases map to TRBD1. The length of the CDR3 is 15 residues. The ends lost 5 bases at V and 2 bases at J; junction bases unmatched: 6. Germline loops: CDR1 MDHEN, CDR2 SYDVKM. The CDR3 loop is CASSTHRGPNYGYTF. The CDR3 DNA reads TGTGCCAGCAGTACTCACAGGGGGCCCAACTATGGCTACACCTTC.

This clone occurred a few times. DNA for the CDR3: TGTGCCAGCAGTGATCCTACGACAGGTTTGGGCGAGCAGTACTTC. Translating gives CASSDPTTGLGEQYF. The chain combines TRBV25-1 with TRBJ2-7; TRBD1 might be the D (6 bases). Germline loops: CDR1 MGHDK, CDR2 SYGVNS. Between the trimmed V and J ends, which lost 3 bases and 6 bases, there was a span of 18 bases. The CDR3 loop spans 15 amino acids.

This clone appeared many times. The chain employs TRBV7-9 and TRBJ1-3; D possibly corresponds to TRBD1 (6 bases). Germline V gene sequence: CDR1 SEHNR, CDR2 FQNEAQ (reference sequence). V lost 4 bases and J lost 0, with 13 bases in between. CDR3 length equals 16 residues. CDR3 coding DNA: TGTGCCAGCAGCTCCTACAGGGACGCCTCTGGAAACACCATATATTTT. Translating gives CASSSYRDASGNTIYF.

This clone was seen a handful of times. V usage is TRBV19 and J usage is TRBJ1-4, with D maybe TRBD1 (5 bases). The CDR3 is 17 residues long. CDR1 LNHDA and CDR2 SQIVND come from the germline V gene (reference sequence). V lost 5 bases and J 8 bases, leaving 24 bases between the germline ends. The CDR3 coding sequence is TGTGCCAGTAGTTTGGCAGGGCAGTCTCCGAAAGAAGAAAAACTGTTTTTT. It yields the protein CASSLAGQSPKEEKLFF.

This chain joins TRBV15 and TRBJ2-7; D gene uncertain. From germline, CDR1 is LNHNV and CDR2 YYDKDF (reference sequence). V lost 5 bases to trimming and J lost 1 base, with 6 bases between them. The CDR3 contains 12 residues. The CDR3 DNA is TGTGCCACCAGCGGCTCATCCTACGAGCAGTACTTC. It specifies CATSGSSYEQYF.

The chain employs TRBV5-6 and TRBJ2-5; 8 positions agree with TRBD2. Losses at the gene ends were 2 bases for V and 0 bases for J; bases not matched to a gene: 6. The CDR3 spans 16 residues. Germline V gene sequence: CDR1 SGHDT, CDR2 YYEEEE. Here the CDR3 DNA reads TGTGCCAGCAGCTTAACTAGCGGCCTTTACCAAGAGACCCAGTACTTC. Translation gives CASSLTSGLYQETQYF.

The J gene is TRBJ1-2, the V gene TRBV18; 8 nucleotides align to TRBD1. Germline V gene data show CDR1 as KGHSH and CDR2 as LQKENI. This CDR3 comprises 14 residues. The trim removed 5 bases at V and 3 bases at J, leaving 5 bases unmatched. CDR3 DNA: TGTGCCAGCTCAATTCTGGGACAGGACTATGGCTACACCTTC. Residues: CASSILGQDYGYTF.

The V call is TRBV5-1, the J call TRBJ2-3; the match to TRBD2 covers 7 bases. Germline V gives CDR1 SGHRS, CDR2 YFSETQ. V trimming: 0 bases; J trimming: 2 bases; junction bases outside the gene matches: 6. CDR3 length equals 16 residues. CDR3 loop: CASSLDASGVTDTQYF. CDR3 nucleotide sequence: TGCGCCAGCAGCTTGGATGCTAGCGGCGTCACAGATACGCAGTATTTT.

Here the CDR3 reads CASSEGPRAYEQYF. The CDR3 nucleotides are TGTGCCAGCAGTGAAGGGCCGCGGGCCTACGAGCAGTACTTC. The chain combines TRBV6-1 with TRBJ2-7; tentatively, D is TRBD2 (5 bases). Germline CDR1 is MNHNS and CDR2 is SASEGT. V lost 1 base, J lost 2 bases, and 9 bases lay in between. The CDR3 sequence is 14 residues long.

Many counts were recorded for this clone. At the DNA level, this CDR3 is encoded by other sequences in the same sample as well. The chain uses TRBV18 and TRBJ1-2, with D perhaps TRBD1 (6 bases). The germline V gene encodes CDR1 KGHSH and CDR2 LQKENI. V lost 4 bases and J lost 1, with 7 bases in between. The CDR3 is 13 residues long. The CDR3 region is CASSLDSNYGYTF. The CDR3, as DNA: TGTGCCAGCTCACTGGACAGTAACTATGGCTACACCTTC.

The chain has TRBV10-1 and TRBJ2-2; TRBD1 matches at 7 bases. The CDR3 runs to 12 residues. The germline gives CDR1 WNHNN, CDR2 SYGVQD (reference sequence). The trim removed 6 bases at V and 5 bases at J, leaving 0 bases unmatched. CDR3 sequence (DNA): TGCGCCAGCAGACAGGGGACCGGGGAGCTGTTTTTT. Protein: CASRQGTGELFF.

The CDR3 nucleotides read TGTGCCAGCAGTGATTGGGCAGGGGGTTTCCAGCCCCAGCATTTT. This sequence encodes CASSDWAGGFQPQHF. The rearrangement uses TRBV2 and TRBJ1-5; TRBD1 agrees at 7 bases. Looked up from germline, CDR1 is SNHLY and CDR2 is FYNNEI. The CDR3 is 15 amino acids. The V gene end was trimmed by 3 bases and the J gene end by 7 bases; junction bases not matched to a gene: 9. The whole variable domain, remainder taken from reference TRBV2 and TRBJ1-5, is EPEVTQTPSHQVTQMGQEVILRCVPISNHLYFYWYRQILGQKVEFLVSFYNNEISEKSEIFDDQFSVERPDGSNFTLKIRSTKLEDSAMYFCASSDWAGGFQPQHFGDGTRLSIL.

About this clone: Being one base from a much bigger clone, this may be a read error. The chain uses TRBV2 and TRBJ2-5, with D uncertain. Looked up from germline, CDR1 is SNHLY and CDR2 is FYNNEI. Trimming cost V 6 bases and J 1 base, with 3 bases left between them. This CDR3 has 11 amino acids. This CDR3 is CASRAQETQYF. The DNA of the CDR3 is TGTGCCAGCAGGGCCCAAGAGACCCAGTACTTC.

This clone was found many times. V usage is TRBV9 and J usage is TRBJ1-2; 8 positions match TRBD1. Germline CDR1 reads SGDLS; CDR2 reads YYNGEE. Trimming took 2 bases from V and 8 from J; bases not matched to a gene: 8. The length of the CDR3 is 14 residues. The CDR3 DNA is TGTGCCAGCAGCGTGGACAGGGTGGCGTCCGGCTACACCTTC. As protein: CASSVDRVASGYTF.

The chain combines TRBV2 with TRBJ2-3; no definite D call. With 4 bases removed from V and 6 bases from J, the gap between germline ends came to 17 bases. The CDR3 length is 15 residues. CDR1 SNHLY and CDR2 FYNNEI come from the germline V gene. CDR3 coding DNA: TGTGCCAGCAGTGGTTCGTGGGATATGGGGGATACGCAGTATTTT. Protein product: CASSGSWDMGDTQYF.